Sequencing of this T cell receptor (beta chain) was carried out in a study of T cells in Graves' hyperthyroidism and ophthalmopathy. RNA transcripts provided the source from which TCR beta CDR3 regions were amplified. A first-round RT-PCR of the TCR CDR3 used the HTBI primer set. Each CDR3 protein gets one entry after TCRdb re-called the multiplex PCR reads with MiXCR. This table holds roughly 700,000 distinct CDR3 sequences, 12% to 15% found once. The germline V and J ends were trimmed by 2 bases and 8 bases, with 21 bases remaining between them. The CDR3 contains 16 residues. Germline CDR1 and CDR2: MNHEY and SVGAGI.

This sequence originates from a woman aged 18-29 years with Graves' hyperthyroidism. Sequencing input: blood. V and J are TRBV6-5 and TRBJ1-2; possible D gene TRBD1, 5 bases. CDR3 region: CASSYTPMGGPGGYTF. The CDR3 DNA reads TGTGCCAGCAGTTACACCCCAATGGGGGGTCCCGGGGGCTACACCTTC.